The 27 T cell receptor beta chains reported below all come from one sample, sequenced in a study of blood T cell repertoires in COVID-19. TCRdb keeps only in-frame clones here, not all; method: immunoSEQ multiplex PCR. Among tens of thousands of clones listed, about four fifths were seen once. The sample was peripheral blood. The receptors originated from a man aged 70-80 years with acute or convalescent COVID-19.

The chain links TRBV29-1 to TRBJ2-4; 10 nucleotides agree with TRBD2. There are 17 residues in the CDR3. Germline-derived CDR1 and CDR2 are SQVTM and ANQGSEA. Germline trimming cut 4 bases from V and 0 bases from J; bases unmatched to any gene: 9. CDR3 bases: TGCAGCGTTGGGTTAGCGGGGGGCCTTTCAGCCAAAAACATTCAGTACTTC. Its translation is CSVGLAGGLSAKNIQYF.

V and J are TRBV19 and TRBJ2-1; 8 bases agree with TRBD2. The CDR3 is 17 amino acids. Unmatched junction bases numbered 16, after V lost 5 bases and J lost 7 bases. Germline loops: CDR1 LNHDA, CDR2 SQIVND (reference sequence). CDR3 sequence: CASSYREGGSFPNEQFF. The CDR3 nucleotides read TGTGCCAGTAGTTATCGGGAGGGCGGGAGTTTCCCTAATGAGCAGTTCTTC. Full variable domain (missing parts from reference TRBV19 and TRBJ2-1): DGGITQSPKYLFRKEGQNVTLSCEQNLNHDAMYWYRQDPGQGLRLIYYSQIVNDFQKGDIAEGYSVSREKKESFPLTVTSAQKNPTAFYLCASSYREGGSFPNEQFFGPGTRLTVL.

V is TRBV18 and J is TRBJ2-1; tentatively, D is TRBD1 (5 bases). The germline CDR1 and CDR2 sequences are KGHSH and LQKENI. V was trimmed by 3 bases and J by 0 bases, leaving 18 bases between them. CDR3 length: 18 residues. The CDR3 region is CASSPTLDSRSSYNEQFF. CDR3 coding DNA: TGTGCCAGCTCACCTACCCTCGACAGCCGGAGCTCCTACAATGAGCAGTTCTTC.

The rearrangement links TRBV27 to TRBJ1-1; weak D call: TRBD1 (6 bases). In germline, CDR1 is MNHEY, CDR2 SMNVEV (reference sequence). With 4 bases removed from V and 11 bases from J, the gap between germline ends came to 17 bases. The CDR3 spans 13 residues. The CDR3 loop reads CASSSTGIRGAFF. The CDR3 nucleotides are TGTGCCAGCAGTTCCACAGGGATACGTGGGGCTTTCTTT.

The V call is TRBV18, the J call TRBJ1-3, with D possibly matching TRBD1 (5 bases). V lost 3 bases and J 0 bases, leaving 12 bases between the germline ends. In germline, CDR1 is KGHSH, CDR2 LQKENI. The CDR3 consists of 16 residues. The CDR3 region is CASSPPGLSSGNTIYF. The CDR3 coding sequence is TGTGCCAGCTCACCCCCGGGACTGAGCTCTGGAAACACCATATATTTT.

The chain links TRBV27 to TRBJ2-3; 12 nucleotides line up with TRBD2. The germline V gene has CDR1 MNHEY and CDR2 SMNVEV (reference sequence). The CDR3 totals 17 residues. The trim removed 5 bases at V and 6 bases at J, leaving 12 bases unmatched. CDR3 residues: CASSPSGLAGIGDTQYF. DNA of the CDR3: TGTGCCAGCAGTCCATCTGGACTAGCGGGGATAGGGGATACGCAGTATTTT.

The chain recombines TRBV6-2 or TRBV6-3 with TRBJ2-2; D is perhaps TRBD1 (5 bases). Trimming removed 6 bases from V and 3 bases from J, with 17 bases in between. The CDR3 has 16 residues. CDR1 MNHEY and CDR2 SVGEGT come from the germline V gene. This CDR3 is CASSSGGLGDTGELFF. The CDR3 DNA sequence: TGTGCCAGCAGCTCCGGTGGCTTAGGGGACACCGGGGAGCTGTTTTTT.

The chain recombines TRBV10-3 with TRBJ1-2; TRBD1 agrees at 8 bases. Per germline, CDR1 ENHRY and CDR2 SYGVKD. J gave up 7 bases and V 2 bases, and 6 bases lay outside the gene matches. CDR3 length: 14 residues. The CDR3 region is CAISEDRGRRGYTF. The DNA of the CDR3 is TGTGCCATCAGTGAGGACAGGGGTCGTCGTGGCTACACCTTC.

On this clone itself: One end of the junction varies from germline; a read error may be responsible. The chain uses TRBV7-7 and TRBJ2-3; 8 bases match TRBD1. CDR3 size: 13 residues. The V gene's germline CDR1 is SSHAT and CDR2 FNYEAQ (reference sequence). The CDR3 protein is CASSPGGADTQYF. CDR3 nucleotides: TGTGCTAGCAGCCCAGGGGGCGCCGATACGCAGTATTTT.

The chain uses TRBV4-1 and TRBJ2-1; no reliable D call. This CDR3 contains 13 residues. V lost 3 bases and J lost 7, with 10 bases in between. Germline CDR1 reads MGHRA; CDR2 reads YSYEKL. CDR3 in DNA: TGCGCCAGCAGCCATCCCCCTGTAAATGAGCAGTTCTTC. Residues: CASSHPPVNEQFF.

J is TRBJ1-3 and V is TRBV9, with 7 bases aligning to TRBD1. The germline gives CDR1 SGDLS, CDR2 YYNGEE. The CDR3 is 15 residues long. The J segment lost 4 bases and the V segment lost 2 bases, leaving 6 bases of the junction unmatched. CDR3 sequence (DNA): TGTGCCAGCAGCGTTAAACAGGGGCTCGGAAACACCATATATTTT. The encoded protein is CASSVKQGLGNTIYF.

V gene TRBV7-5 combines with J gene TRBJ1-2. TRBV7-5 is assigned pseudogene status. This CDR3 comprises 15 residues. CDR3 DNA sequence: TGTGCCAGAAGATCTAACATCAGCGGGTCCTATGGCTACACCTTC. Translating gives CARRSNISGSYGYTF.

The CDR3 reads CASSQQATNEKLFF. DNA of the CDR3: TGTGCCAGCAGCCAACAAGCGACTAATGAAAAACTGTTTTTT. This chain uses TRBV28 with TRBJ1-4, with D hard to call. V was trimmed by 6 bases and J by 2 bases, leaving 10 bases between them. The CDR3 spans 14 residues. Germline loops: CDR1 MDHEN, CDR2 SYDVKM.

This chain uses TRBV3-1 (or the pseudogene TRBV3-2) with TRBJ2-3; D might be TRBD2 (5 bases). Germline V lookup: CDR1 LGHDT, CDR2 YNNKEL (reference sequence). The CDR3 is 15 amino acids. Trimming stripped 5 bases from V and 3 bases from J, with 15 bases between. The CDR3 region has the DNA TGTGCCAGCAGCAAATCCTCGAGCGGAACAGATACGCAGTATTTT. Translation gives CASSKSSSGTDTQYF.

The chain is built from TRBV29-1 and TRBJ2-5; maybe TRBD2 (6 bases). The CDR3 runs to 15 residues. Germline lookup yields CDR1 SQVTM and CDR2 ANQGSEA. V lost 4 bases to trimming and J lost 1 base, with 16 bases between them. CDR3 in amino acids: CSVGIAGLAQETQYF. The CDR3 DNA reads TGCAGCGTTGGAATCGCGGGGCTGGCCCAAGAGACCCAGTACTTC.

This chain links TRBV28 with TRBJ1-5; D not certain. Germline CDR1 is MDHEN and CDR2 is SYDVKM. This CDR3 has 13 amino acids. Trimming shortened V by 1 base and J by 3 bases, and 4 bases separated the two germline ends. For the CDR3, the DNA is TGTGCCAGCAGTTTATTAGCCAATCAGCCCCAGCATTTT. As protein: CASSLLANQPQHF.

J is TRBJ2-1 and V is TRBV10-3; 9 nucleotides match TRBD2. V was pared by 8 bases and J by 8 bases, with 10 bases of the junction left unmatched. Germline V gene data show CDR1 as ENHRY and CDR2 as SYGVKD. The CDR3 is 14 amino acids. CDR3: CAIGAGLAVDEQFF. In DNA form, the CDR3 reads TGTGCCATCGGAGCGGGACTAGCTGTCGATGAGCAGTTCTTC.

The rearrangement links TRBV28 to TRBJ1-1; 8 bases map to TRBD1. V was pared by 5 bases and J by 1 base, with 6 bases of the junction left unmatched. The CDR3 loop spans 15 amino acids. Germline assignment: CDR1 MDHEN and CDR2 SYDVKM. The CDR3 nucleotides read TGTGCCAGCAGTCCAGGGGGCTTTGGGAACACTGAAGCTTTCTTT. Its translation: CASSPGGFGNTEAFF.

V and J are TRBV7-3 and TRBJ2-2; D might be TRBD1 (5 bases). The V gene's germline CDR1 is SGHTA and CDR2 FQGTGA. The CDR3 spans 13 residues. Trimming removed 5 bases at V and 2 bases at J, with 6 bases between. The CDR3 DNA reads TGTGCCAGCAGCGACAGAAACACCGGGGAGCTGTTTTTT. It translates to CASSDRNTGELFF.

The sample holds many counts of this clone. The chain combines TRBV6-5 with TRBJ1-6; 8 nucleotides match TRBD1. The CDR3 covers 15 residues. V lost 4 bases, J lost 9 bases, and 8 bases stayed unmatched. Germline assignment: CDR1 MNHEY and CDR2 SVGAGI. The DNA for the CDR3 is TGTGCCAGCAGTTCGGACCAGGGGGCGGCTTCACCCCTCCACTTT. Amino acid sequence: CASSSDQGAASPLHF.

V and J are TRBV5-1 and TRBJ2-5, with 11 positions matching TRBD2. CDR1 and CDR2 (germline): SGHRS, YFSETQ. This CDR3 comprises 15 residues. V shed 3 bases, J shed 5 bases, and the junction held 6 bases outside the gene matches. In nucleotides, the CDR3 is TGCGCCAGCAGCTACACTAGCGGGAGTTATGAGACCCAGTACTTC. Encoded protein: CASSYTSGSYETQYF.

The chain has TRBV5-1 and TRBJ2-5; D might be TRBD1 (5 bases). The V end lost 1 base, the J end lost 0 bases, and 10 bases lay between the germline ends. The CDR3 extends over 15 amino acids. Germline CDR1 and CDR2: SGHRS and YFSETQ. The CDR3 DNA sequence: TGCGCCAGCAGCTTGAATTGGGGCCACCAAGAGACCCAGTACTTC. Amino acids: CASSLNWGHQETQYF.

The chain carries TRBV7-3 and TRBJ2-1; the match to TRBD1 covers 8 bases. J was trimmed by 7 bases and V by 5 bases; bases with no gene match: 4. Germline V gene lookup returns CDR1 SGHTA and CDR2 FQGTGA. The CDR3 consists of 13 residues. The CDR3 is CASSPRTGNEQFF. CDR3 DNA sequence: TGTGCCAGCAGCCCCAGGACAGGGAATGAGCAGTTCTTC.

The V gene is TRBV19, the J gene TRBJ1-2; perhaps TRBD1 as D (5 bases). Germline CDR1 is LNHDA and CDR2 is SQIVND (reference sequence). The CDR3 covers 15 residues. Trimming removed 1 base at V and 5 bases at J, with 14 bases between. CDR3: CASSIAGNGLYGYTF. The CDR3 DNA sequence: TGTGCCAGTAGTATAGCAGGGAATGGCCTATATGGCTACACCTTC.

This chain links TRBV5-5 with TRBJ2-7; D possibly corresponds to TRBD2 (6 bases). Trimming removed 0 bases from V and 4 bases from J, with 11 bases in between. Germline lookup yields CDR1 SGHKS and CDR2 YYEKEE (reference sequence). The CDR3 contains 14 residues. The CDR3 here is CASSLGVAAYEQYF. In DNA form, the CDR3 reads TGTGCCAGCAGCTTGGGGGTAGCGGCTTACGAGCAGTACTTC. Looking up the rest from reference TRBV5-5 and TRBJ2-7 gives the full variable domain: DAGVTQSPTHLIKTRGQQVTLRCSPISGHKSVSWYQQVLGQGPQFIFQYYEKEERGRGNFPDRFSARQFPNYSSELNVNALLLGDSALYLCASSLGVAAYEQYFGPGTRLTVT.

The count of this clone is one. The chain is built from TRBV27 and TRBJ2-7; TRBD1 agrees at 8 bases. Germline V gives CDR1 MNHEY, CDR2 SMNVEV (reference sequence). The CDR3 length is 14 residues. Germline trimming cut 3 bases from V and 6 bases from J; bases unmatched to any gene: 7. In DNA, the CDR3 is TGTGCCAGCAGTTTGGCCAGGGGGCTTGGCGAGCAGTACTTC. This encodes CASSLARGLGEQYF.

This clone was found a few times. The CDR3 region is CASSTHRGSLNTEAFF. CDR3 coding DNA: TGTGCCAGCAGTACTCACAGGGGGAGTCTGAACACTGAAGCTTTCTTT. The V gene is TRBV6-2 or TRBV6-3, the J gene TRBJ1-1; 8 bases map to TRBD1. The ends lost 5 bases at V and 0 bases at J; junction bases unmatched: 8. The CDR3 covers 16 residues. Germline CDR1 is MNHEY and CDR2 is SVGEGT.